This TCR beta chain appears in the sequencing data of a study of T cell responses to AZD1222 COVID-19 vaccine. Looking at the study overall: Second doses at about 4 or about 12 weeks were pooled.

Whole-study findings and limits: Spike-specific TCR breadth and depth were elevated following two AZD1222 doses.

Sequencing was performed with immunoSEQ multiplex PCR; in TCRdb, only in-frame clones are kept and a portion is missing. Here the sample spans 50,000 to 75,000 clones, roughly 80% being singletons. The CDR3 runs 13 residues. The germline V gene has CDR1 MNHEY and CDR2 SVGEGT. V was pared by 5 bases and J by 1 base, with 8 bases between. Worth noting for this clone: No antigen is known for it.

The rearrangement uses TRBV6-2 or TRBV6-3 and TRBJ1-2; no clear D gene. The input for sequencing was peripheral blood, taken on day 0 of AZD1222 vaccination. This TCR was sampled from an adult in good health. CDR3 nucleotides: TGTGCCAGCAGTCCAGATCTTAACTATGGCTACACCTTC. Translation: CASSPDLNYGYTF.